This entry lists 30 T cell receptor beta chains sequenced from one sample in a study of cytomegalovirus exposure and HLA in healthy donors. Researchers ran the PCR with 60 Vbeta and 13 Jbeta primers. The table came from immunoSEQ multiplex PCR; TCRdb's copy has only in-frame clones and leaves some out. The sample records about 150,000 clones, 70% to 85% being singletons. The sample comprised PBMCs. These receptors all come from a man aged 35-49 years in good health and CMV-seronegative.

Here the CDR3 DNA reads TGTGCCAGCAATAGCGGGAGGCGGGGAGATACGCAGTATTTT. Its translation: CASNSGRRGDTQYF. The V and J genes are TRBV2 and TRBJ2-3; 10 positions match TRBD2. The trim removed 7 bases at V and 5 bases at J, leaving 6 bases unmatched. The CDR3 loop spans 14 amino acids. Germline CDR1 is SNHLY and CDR2 is FYNNEI. The full variable domain, its missing parts supplied by reference TRBV2 and TRBJ2-3, is EPEVTQTPSHQVTQMGQEVILRCVPISNHLYFYWYRQILGQKVEFLVSFYNNEISEKSEIFDDQFSVERPDGSNFTLKIRSTKLEDSAMYFCASNSGRRGDTQYFGPGTRLTVL.

This clone was picked up a small number of times. The chain is built from TRBV19 and TRBJ2-7; unclear D gene. Per germline, CDR1 LNHDA and CDR2 SQIVND (reference sequence). The CDR3 totals 16 residues. The germline V and J ends were trimmed by 5 bases and 0 bases, with 17 bases remaining between them. The chain's CDR3 is CASSAWSFTSSYEQYF. CDR3 DNA sequence: TGTGCCAGTAGTGCGTGGTCCTTCACCTCCTCCTACGAGCAGTACTTC.

The chain couples TRBV19 to TRBJ1-1; TRBD1 aligns across 8 bases. The trim removed 1 base at V and 8 bases at J, leaving 3 bases unmatched. Germline values: CDR1 LNHDA, CDR2 SQIVND (reference sequence). CDR3 length: 13 amino acids. CDR3 residues: CASSIGTGTEAFF. The CDR3 DNA follows: TGTGCCAGTAGTATAGGGACAGGGACCGAAGCTTTCTTT.

The chain links TRBV11-2 to TRBJ2-5, with TRBD2 matching over 7 bases. With V trimmed by 6 bases and J by 5 bases, 6 bases remained unmatched. The CDR3 consists of 13 residues. CDR1 SGHAT and CDR2 FQNNGV come from the germline V gene. The CDR3 DNA reads TGTGCCAGCAGGAGGGCGGGGGTGGAGACCCAGTACTTC. This gives the protein CASRRAGVETQYF. The whole variable domain, remainder taken from reference TRBV11-2 and TRBJ2-5, is EAGVAQSPRYKIIEKRQSVAFWCNPISGHATLYWYQQILGQGPKLLIQFQNNGVVDDSQLPKDRFSAERLKGVDSTLKIQPAKLEDSAVYLCASRRAGVETQYFGPGTRLLVL.

Of note for this clone: The same CDR3 can be traced to other DNA sequences in this sample. The V call is TRBV27, the J call TRBJ2-3; D call uncertain. CDR1 is MNHEY, CDR2 SMNVEV, per germline (reference sequence). Trimming left V 3 bases short and J 6 bases short, with 4 bases between. The CDR3 covers 11 residues. CDR3 sequence: CASSFLDTQYF. The CDR3 DNA sequence: TGTGCCAGCAGTTTCTTGGATACGCAGTATTTT.

The V gene is TRBV28, the J gene TRBJ2-7; 9 bases fit TRBD1. The CDR3 totals 15 residues. V was clipped by 2 bases and J by 0 bases; unmatched bases: 2. Per the germline V gene, CDR1 is MDHEN and CDR2 is SYDVKM. For the CDR3, the DNA is TGTGCCAGCAGTTTAGGGGACAGGGCCTCCTACGAGCAGTACTTC. Encoded protein: CASSLGDRASYEQYF.

On this clone: Germline is not matched at one junction end, which may reflect a read error. The chain recombines TRBV7-9 with TRBJ2-5; 10 positions agree with TRBD2. CDR3 length equals 15 residues. CDR1 and CDR2 (germline): SEHNR, FQNEAQ (reference sequence). The CDR3 spells CSSTELAGIQETQYF. Written as DNA, the CDR3 is TGTTCCAGCACCGAACTAGCGGGGATCCAAGAGACCCAGTACTTC.

J is TRBJ1-2 and V is TRBV19; possible D gene TRBD1, 5 bases. From germline, CDR1 is LNHDA and CDR2 SQIVND (reference sequence). The V end was cut by 1 base, the J end by 3 bases, with 12 bases between. The CDR3 has 15 amino acids. The CDR3 nucleotides are TGTGCCAGTAGTATAGTTCGGGGGTCGGACTATGGCTACACCTTC. Amino acid sequence: CASSIVRGSDYGYTF. The full variable domain, completed using reference TRBV19 and TRBJ1-2, is DGGITQSPKYLFRKEGQNVTLSCEQNLNHDAMYWYRQDPGQGLRLIYYSQIVNDFQKGDIAEGYSVSREKKESFPLTVTSAQKNPTAFYLCASSIVRGSDYGYTFGSGTRLTVV.

This clone was seen once. The chain has TRBV10-2 and TRBJ2-5; 8 nucleotides align to TRBD2. Germline lookup yields CDR1 WSHSY and CDR2 SAAADI. Trimming at V came to 8 bases and at J to 11 bases, leaving 13 bases not matched to a gene. The CDR3 is 13 amino acids. The CDR3 region is CASSAGAEVKQYF. CDR3 nucleotides: TGCGCCAGCTCAGCGGGGGCTGAGGTTAAGCAGTACTTC.

The chain uses TRBV6-1 and TRBJ2-5; TRBD1 might be the D (5 bases). The J call is doubtful: the DNA matches TRBJ2-7 better. Germline V gives CDR1 MNHNS, CDR2 SASEGT. The CDR3 has 14 amino acids. The CDR3, as DNA: TGTGCCAGCAGTGAACTTAGGGGTTCCTACGAGCAGTACTTC. Amino acid sequence: CASSELRGSYEQYF.

The V call is TRBV14, the J call TRBJ2-5; 8 positions match TRBD1. The J call is in doubt because the DNA end fits TRBJ2-7 better. CDR1 is SGHDN and CDR2 is FVKESK in the germline V gene. This CDR3 spans 15 amino acids. CDR3 region: CASSQGTGSAYEQYF. In DNA, the CDR3 is TGTGCCAGCAGCCAAGGGACAGGGAGTGCTTACGAGCAGTACTTC.

The J gene is TRBJ1-2, the V gene TRBV18; unclear D gene. The CDR3 loop spans 14 amino acids. Looked up from germline, CDR1 is KGHSH and CDR2 is LQKENI. Trimming cost V 0 bases and J 4 bases, with 9 bases left between them. CDR3 coding DNA: TGTGCCAGCTCACCACCTTTCACAGTCTATGGCTACACCTTC. It translates to CASSPPFTVYGYTF. Combining the CDR3 with reference TRBV18 and TRBJ1-2 gives the whole variable domain NAGVMQNPRHLVRRRGQEARLRCSPMKGHSHVYWYRQLPEEGLKFMVYLQKENIIDESGMPKERFSAEFPKEGPSILRIQQVVRGDSAAYFCASSPPFTVYGYTFGSGTRLTVV.

There are a few counts of this clone. This rearrangement joins TRBV6-4 to TRBJ2-2; 9 bases agree with TRBD1. This CDR3 has 15 amino acids. CDR1 and CDR2 from the germline V gene are MRHNA and SNTAGT. Unmatched junction bases numbered 1, after V lost 4 bases and J lost 1 base. CDR3 sequence reads: CASSAGQGNTGELFF. In nucleotides, the CDR3 is TGTGCCAGCAGTGCGGGACAGGGGAACACCGGGGAGCTGTTTTTT.

Concerning this clone itself: Germline is not matched at one junction end, which may reflect a read error. The chain couples TRBV29-1 to TRBJ2-7, with D unclear. The CDR3 totals 13 residues. From germline, CDR1 is SQVTM and CDR2 ANQGSEA. The CDR3 DNA reads TGCAGCGTCGAAGGAGTGTCCTCCTACGAGCAGTACTTC. This codes for CSVEGVSSYEQYF.

The V gene is TRBV7-2, the J gene TRBJ2-3; a weak D match, TRBD2 (6 bases). The germline V and J ends were trimmed by 1 base and 4 bases, with 9 bases remaining between them. The CDR3 contains 14 residues. Germline V gene data show CDR1 as SGHTA and CDR2 as FQGNSA. CDR3 sequence: CASSLGGASDTQYF. In DNA form, the CDR3 reads TGTGCCAGCAGCTTAGGCGGGGCTTCAGATACGCAGTATTTT.

This rearrangement joins TRBV7-8 to TRBJ1-6; 8 nucleotides line up with TRBD1. Germline-derived CDR1 and CDR2 are SGHVS and FQNEAQ. J lost 9 bases, V lost 5 bases, and 6 bases had no gene match. The CDR3 extends over 14 amino acids. CDR3 loop: CASSADRDVSPLHF. The CDR3 DNA reads as TGTGCCAGCAGCGCGGACAGGGACGTTTCACCCCTCCACTTT.

This chain connects TRBV28 to TRBJ1-1, with D maybe TRBD1 (6 bases). Germline lookup yields CDR1 MDHEN and CDR2 SYDVKM. V was pared by 2 bases and J by 1 base, with 14 bases between. The CDR3 has 16 amino acids. The CDR3 bases are TGTGCCAGCAGTTTAACCCTTATGGACAGGAACACTGAAGCTTTCTTT. Protein: CASSLTLMDRNTEAFF.

A single count supports this clone. The V gene is TRBV27, the J gene TRBJ2-5, with a possible D match to TRBD2 (6 bases). V gave up 1 base and J gave up 7 bases, with 7 bases separating them. Germline assignment: CDR1 MNHEY and CDR2 SMNVEV (reference sequence). This CDR3 spans 12 amino acids. In nucleotides, the CDR3 is TGTGCCAGCAGTTTATTCGGGGGGACCCAGTACTTC. It specifies CASSLFGGTQYF.

The J gene is TRBJ1-4, the V gene TRBV28, with a tentative D call TRBD1 (5 bases). Germline-derived CDR1 and CDR2 are MDHEN and SYDVKM. The length of the CDR3 is 15 residues. The V and J ends lost 6 bases and 8 bases respectively, with 19 bases between them. CDR3 amino acids: CASSPPSGTREKLFF. In DNA, the CDR3 is TGTGCCAGCAGCCCCCCCTCGGGGACTCGGGAAAAACTGTTTTTT.

The V gene is TRBV14, the J gene TRBJ2-1; 8 nucleotides line up with TRBD2. CDR1 and CDR2 from the germline V gene are SGHDN and FVKESK. J lost 4 bases, V lost 4 bases, and 6 bases had no gene match. The CDR3 length is 15 residues. DNA for the CDR3: TGTGCCAGCAGCCCCCAAGCGGGGGTATACAATGAGCAGTTCTTC. The encoded protein is CASSPQAGVYNEQFF.

To note about this clone: Distinct nucleotide sequences in the sample also encode this CDR3. V gene TRBV5-1 combines with J gene TRBJ2-7; D is possibly TRBD2 (6 bases). Germline CDR1 is SGHRS and CDR2 is YFSETQ. Trimming stripped 0 bases from V and 3 bases from J, with 10 bases between. This CDR3 is built from 14 residues. This CDR3 is CASSLDGGSYEQYF. The CDR3 nucleotides read TGCGCCAGCAGCTTGGATGGGGGGAGCTACGAGCAGTACTTC. Based on the CDR3 plus reference TRBV5-1 and TRBJ2-7, the full variable domain is KAGVTQTPRYLIKTRGQQVTLSCSPISGHRSVSWYQQTPGQGLQFLFEYFSETQRNKGNFPGRFSGRQFSNSRSEMNVSTLELGDSALYLCASSLDGGSYEQYFGPGTRLTVT.

This chain uses TRBV19 with TRBJ2-2; 8 bases align to TRBD2. V shed 7 bases, J shed 6 bases, and the junction held 19 bases outside the gene matches. CDR3 size: 18 residues. Germline CDR1 LNHDA, CDR2 SQIVND (reference sequence). The CDR3 here is CASKLFEAAGGEAGELFF. CDR3 DNA: TGTGCCAGTAAGCTATTTGAGGCCGCCGGGGGGGAAGCCGGGGAGCTGTTTTTT.

Remarks on this clone: A junction boundary mismatches the germline segment, possibly from a read error. This chain joins TRBV7-9 and TRBJ2-7, with D perhaps matching TRBD2 (6 bases). This CDR3 contains 17 residues. CDR1 and CDR2 (germline): SEHNR, FQNEAQ (reference sequence). CDR3 nucleotide sequence: TGTTCCAGCAGCTTAGTTCGGGGTGGGCGGGACTCCTACGAGCAGTACTTC. This translates into CSSSLVRGGRDSYEQYF.

This chain's CDR3 is CASSEAGGGYF. The CDR3 coding sequence is TGTGCCAGCAGTGAGGCAGGCGGGGGGTACTTC. This chain links TRBV6-1 with TRBJ2-5; 7 bases map to TRBD2. With V trimmed by 3 bases and J by 13 bases, 5 bases remained unmatched. This CDR3 is built from 11 residues. Looked up from germline, CDR1 is MNHNS and CDR2 is SASEGT.

V is TRBV2 and J is TRBJ1-3, with 7 bases that match TRBD1. Germline-derived CDR1 and CDR2 are SNHLY and FYNNEI. The CDR3 is made up of 16 amino acids. The junction had 8 bases not matched to a gene; V was cut back by 6 bases and J by 0 bases. The CDR3 DNA is TGTGCCAGCAGAGCCGACAGGGCGTTCTCTGGAAACACCATATATTTT. The encoded protein is CASRADRAFSGNTIYF.

Turning to this clone: The junction departs from germline at one end; a sequencing error may be responsible. The genes are TRBV29-1 and TRBJ2-6, with D possibly TRBD2 on 7 matching bases. The CDR3 spans 15 residues. CDR1 and CDR2 from the germline V gene are SQVTM and ANQGSEA. The CDR3 protein is CSVGGGSSGANGLTF. CDR3 nucleotides: TGCAGCGTTGGGGGGGGCAGCTCTGGGGCCAACGGCCTGACTTTC.

The rearrangement joins TRBV9 to TRBJ1-6; TRBD1 agrees at 9 bases. J was trimmed by 8 bases and V by 1 base; bases with no gene match: 7. Per germline, CDR1 SGDLS and CDR2 YYNGEE. The CDR3 length is 16 residues. This CDR3 reads CASSVPSGQGDSPLHF. CDR3 in DNA: TGTGCCAGCAGCGTACCCTCGGGACAGGGCGATTCACCCCTCCACTTT.

The V call is TRBV9, the J call TRBJ2-7; TRBD2 agrees at 8 bases. This CDR3 has 13 amino acids. The V segment lost 4 bases and the J segment 6 bases; nucleotides outside the gene matches: 6. Looked up from germline, CDR1 is SGDLS and CDR2 is YYNGEE. CDR3 residues: CASSLLAGGEQYF. In DNA form, the CDR3 reads TGTGCCAGCAGCCTCTTGGCGGGGGGCGAGCAGTACTTC.

The chain uses TRBV28 and TRBJ2-7; TRBD1 aligns across 8 bases. Germline-derived CDR1 and CDR2 are MDHEN and SYDVKM. V shed 7 bases, J shed 4 bases, and the junction held 9 bases outside the gene matches. This CDR3 has 14 residues. The CDR3 protein is CASKAPDRDYEQYF. The CDR3 nucleotides are TGTGCCAGCAAGGCACCGGACAGGGATTACGAGCAGTACTTC.

This clone showed up just a few times. The chain employs TRBV6-5 and TRBJ1-3; D ambiguous. Germline V gene sequence: CDR1 MNHEY, CDR2 SVGAGI. V gave up 4 bases and J gave up 8 bases, with 12 bases separating them. CDR3 length equals 13 residues. Here the CDR3 reads CASSLRTRDTIYF. CDR3 coding DNA: TGTGCCAGCAGTTTGCGAACTCGGGACACCATATATTTT.